The sequence of this T cell receptor (beta chain) was determined in a study of PD-1 blockade in mismatch repair-deficient tumors. Germline V gives CDR1 MGHRA, CDR2 YSYEKL. CDR3 length: 11 amino acids. V dropped 8 bases and J dropped 6 bases, with 10 bases sitting between them. Indicated time point: approximately eleven-day in vitro stimulation with candidate neoantigen peptide 7. Produced via immunoSEQ multiplex PCR; TCRdb's table is partial and in-frame only. Of more than 7,500 clones in the sample, over 75% were seen once. On this clone itself: Its antigen is unidentified.

This material consisted of cells cultured in vitro, taken from a patient treated with pembrolizumab. The V call is TRBV4-1, the J call TRBJ1-1; D gene ambiguous. The receptor was isolated from an adult with mismatch repair-deficient cancer. CDR3 DNA sequence: TGCGCCAGCTCCACCGGGTCTGAAGCTTTCTTT. It encodes CASSTGSEAFF.